This T cell receptor (beta chain) was identified in a study of shared clonotypes between healthy human individuals (dated by TCRdb to the early 2020s). In the study overall: The cohort comprised a couple of women and a few men aged 18 to 49 years. For each donor, CD4 naive and CD4 memory were each given three plates, CD8 naive was given two plates, and CD8 memory was given one plate. The study deeply sequenced blood TCR repertoires of about 5 healthy adults to estimate repertoire size and the extent of clonotype sharing between individuals. To increase sequencing depth and limit assay-specific biases, different laboratories used diverse techniques to prepare libraries and sequence TCR repertoires. Each donor's leukapheresis produced roughly between roughly 0.85 and 10 billion PBMCs.

To note about this clone: This receptor's antigen is unknown. No quality values exist for individual bases; no much larger clone is one base distant.

The donors were healthy, HIV-negative adults with no recently reported acute infections or vaccinations. All donors were Caucasian adults living in Nashville, Tennessee, USA. Magnetic negative selection was used to enrich CD4+ T cells, after which naive cells were positively selected on CD45RA and the negative fraction became the memory subset. Blood was obtained by leukapheresis, after which PBMCs were separated by Ficoll-Histopaque density gradient centrifugation and cryopreserved in liquid nitrogen vapor phase. Analytical flow cytometry was used to check the purity and quantity of every magnetically sorted T cell population. Each sorted fraction had its genomic DNA isolated and then quantified by UV absorbance on a Nanodrop 2000c. Results and caveats for the whole study, not just this receptor: Compared with non-shared clonotypes, clonotypes shared by all four sorted-subset donors had higher generation probabilities. Because the study included a small number of donors, the genetic and exposure-history diversity represented was limited. Sampling was limited to blood, and TCR repertoires in tissue likely differ from TCR repertoires in blood. Pairwise subsampling indicated that sequencing depth was expected to affect the degree of clonotype sharing among donors. Naive subsets generally had larger estimated clonotype richness than memory subsets. Incomplete sequencing was indicated by rarefaction of sorted-subset datasets, despite the large sequencing depth. About 5% of naive CD4, 3% to 4% of naive CD8, about 2.5% of memory CD4, and 0.35% to 0.5% of memory CD8 clonotypes were shared across several donors.

According to the germline V gene, CDR1 reads SQVTM and CDR2 reads ANQGSEA. Trimming costs V 6 bases and J 3 bases, and their ends lie 18 bases apart. Including the terminal cysteine and phenylalanine, the CDR3 comprises 15 residues. The CDR3 DNA has 45 bases and is translated from base 1. Using the deep immunoSEQ assay, multiplex PCR amplified TCR CDR3 regions from genomic DNA. Genomic DNA extracted from each cell subset was distributed evenly over all wells of several immunoSEQ 96-well plates, and each plate served as one replicate. For sorted subsets, approximately 210 ng of genomic DNA, equivalent to 25,000 to 35,000 T cell genomes, went into each replicate PCR. The purified libraries were quantified using a Qubit 3.0 fluorometer, sized with a Bioanalyzer 2100, and then quantified again using the KAPA Library Quantification kit. Every immunoSEQ 96-well plate was sequenced on a dedicated single-read 150-cycle Illumina NextSeq 550 flow cell. Regarding the original processing steps: Because the immunoSEQ output held only junctional sequences and lacked quality scores, the filtering could not match the filtering applied to full-length reads. Sequences were annotated with PyIR, a Python wrapper for IgBLAST v1.9, using IMGT germline references to assign V/J genes and CDR3. Reads with weak V/J assignments (E-value above 1e-6), missing CDR3, stop codons, out-of-frame junctions, or ambiguous translated residues were removed. A V3J clonotype was defined by an identical inferred V gene, J gene, and CDR3 amino acid sequence. Percentage overlap between repertoires was computed as shared unique clonotypes divided by the size of the smaller repertoire. Three approaches were used to assess repertoire richness: RTK rarefaction, the Chao1 estimator, and Recon v2.1 estimates of unobserved clonotypes. OLGA was used to compute generation probabilities for all TCRbeta clonotypes that the gDNA method yielded from a few donors. TCRdb carries this immuneACCESS record with in-frame sequences only. Its versions omit some clonotypes, under half of them owing to an unresolved V gene in the studies checked, with the rest unexplained. That table supplies the V and J calls and clone size; D and trimming were determined from the DNA. Counted in this sample were 2 million to 2.5 million clones; 93% of them appeared once. The ten biggest clones cover 0.3% to 0.4% of the sample.

The V and J segments used are TRBV29-1 and TRBJ2-1; perhaps TRBD2 is the D gene, with 6 bases matching. This receptor was taken from a man aged 18 to 30 in good health. Some clones in this sample may be carry-over from other donors' samples. The specimen sequenced was naive CD4+ T cells from PBMCs. What this sample's cell subset or site label stands for: CD45RA+ positively selected. The DNA is TGCAGCGTCCCCTTCCGGGGGAGTCGCTACAATGAGCAGTTCTTC. Its product reads: CSVPFRGSRYNEQFF.